The 22 T cell receptor beta chains listed next were all sequenced from one sample in a study of shared clonotypes between healthy human individuals. Sequenced by immunoSEQ multiplex PCR; TCRdb stores in-frame clones only, minus some. Here the sample spans almost 700,000 clones, roughly nine tenths being singletons. Naive CD8 cells lacked CD45RO, underwent positive selection for CCR7 and left out terminally differentiated effector memory CD45RA+ cells. The sample taken for sequencing was naive CD8+ T cells sorted from blood. These receptors were taken from a man aged 25 to 40 in good health.

The chain combines TRBV5-1 with TRBJ2-7; the D gene is possibly TRBD2 (6 bases). CDR3 length: 15 residues. Trimming stripped 0 bases from V and 2 bases from J, with 12 bases between. Germline lookup yields CDR1 SGHRS and CDR2 YFSETQ. In nucleotides, the CDR3 is TGCGCCAGCAGCTTGGAGTTAGCGGAAACCTACGAGCAGTACTTC. It codes for CASSLELAETYEQYF.

V is TRBV27 and J is TRBJ2-2; 12 nucleotides agree with TRBD2. CDR3 length: 13 amino acids. The V and J ends lost 9 bases and 6 bases, in that order; junction bases with no gene match: 2. Germline loops: CDR1 MNHEY, CDR2 SMNVEV (reference sequence). CDR3 protein: CASRLAGAGELFF. The CDR3 nucleotides are TGTGCCAGTCGACTAGCGGGAGCCGGGGAGCTGTTTTTT.

Of note for this clone: This likely traces to a read error, being one base from a far larger clone. This chain joins TRBV1 and TRBJ2-1; the table gives TRBD2 as D, unverified against the DNA. TRBV1 constitutes a pseudogene. The CDR3 has 15 amino acids. Written as DNA, the CDR3 is TGCACCAGCGATCACCTAGCGGAAGCTAAGAATGAGCAGTTCTTC. It yields the protein CTSDHLAEAKNEQFF.

This chain joins TRBV5-5 and TRBJ2-1, with TRBD2 as a possible D gene (6 bases). The V gene lost 1 base and the J gene lost 0 bases, with 17 bases spanning the gap. The length of the CDR3 is 18 residues. The germline gives CDR1 SGHKS, CDR2 YYEKEE (reference sequence). CDR3: CASSLSGLSGSSYNEQFF. CDR3 in DNA: TGTGCCAGCAGCTTGTCCGGCCTTAGCGGAAGCTCCTACAATGAGCAGTTCTTC.

This chain uses TRBV27 with TRBJ1-2; D is undetermined. The CDR3 totals 14 residues. The germline V gene has CDR1 MNHEY and CDR2 SMNVEV (reference sequence). V lost 4 bases to trimming and J lost 4 bases, with 13 bases between them. CDR3 DNA: TGTGCCAGCAGTTCTGGACCAACCCCCTATGGCTACACCTTC. Translating gives CASSSGPTPYGYTF.

The gene calls are TRBV19 and TRBJ2-3; maybe TRBD1 (5 bases). From germline, CDR1 is LNHDA and CDR2 SQIVND (reference sequence). The CDR3 covers 14 residues. The V end was cut by 3 bases, the J end by 0 bases, with 7 bases between. CDR3 in amino acids: CASSMPGSTDTQYF. The DNA of the CDR3 is TGTGCCAGTAGTATGCCAGGGAGCACAGATACGCAGTATTTT.

Comment on this clone: The CDR3 does not close with the conserved phenylalanine or tryptophan, likely indicating a read error. Because the CDR3's place on the DNA is in doubt, the DNA is left out and the CDR3 is given as listed by TCRdb. The V call is TRBV13, the J call TRBJ1-2; the table's D call, TRBD1, was not checked against the DNA. Ends included, the CDR3 has 14 residues. The germline gives CDR1 PRHDT, CDR2 FYEKMQ (reference sequence). CDR3 protein: CASSPTLSPGTGSL.

This clone was seen a handful of times. This rearrangement joins TRBV7-9 to TRBJ1-1; D ambiguous. In germline, CDR1 is SEHNR, CDR2 FQNEAQ (reference sequence). Trimming pared 1 base from V and 3 bases from J, leaving 12 bases between. CDR3 length: 15 amino acids. This chain's CDR3 is CASSLGVTGDTEAFF. CDR3 coding DNA: TGTGCCAGCAGCTTAGGCGTGACCGGTGACACTGAAGCTTTCTTT.

The chain joins TRBV30 to TRBJ1-1, with D perhaps matching TRBD1 (5 bases). V lost 4 bases and J 4 bases, leaving 13 bases between the germline ends. Germline V lookup: CDR1 GTSNPN, CDR2 SVGIG (reference sequence). The CDR3 runs 13 residues. This CDR3 is CAWMEGPATEAFF. The CDR3 bases are TGTGCCTGGATGGAGGGGCCGGCCACTGAAGCTTTCTTT.

Comment on this clone: A read error may account for a junction end that differs from germline. The CDR3: CTSSLARVMPGANVLTF. The CDR3 DNA is TGCACCAGCAGCTTGGCCAGGGTTATGCCTGGGGCCAACGTCCTGACTTTC. This chain links TRBV5-1 with TRBJ2-6; perhaps TRBD1 as D (5 bases). The CDR3 contains 17 residues. Germline V gene data show CDR1 as SGHRS and CDR2 as YFSETQ.

The gene calls are TRBV7-9 and TRBJ2-7, with TRBD1 identical over 9 bases. V was pared by 1 base and J by 0 bases, with 4 bases of the junction left unmatched. The CDR3 contains 16 residues. Germline-derived CDR1 and CDR2 are SEHNR and FQNEAQ (reference sequence). CDR3 nucleotide sequence: TGTGCCAGCAGCTTAGTCGGACAGGGGCTCTCCTACGAGCAGTACTTC. Its protein is CASSLVGQGLSYEQYF.

This chain connects TRBV2 to TRBJ2-1; D is undetermined. CDR3 length: 11 amino acids. The ends were cut back, 3 bases at V and 10 bases at J, with 7 bases in the middle. The germline V gene encodes CDR1 SNHLY and CDR2 FYNNEI. The CDR3 here is CASSDPPEQFF. The CDR3 DNA follows: TGTGCCAGCAGTGACCCACCCGAGCAGTTCTTC.

The chain recombines TRBV4-3 with TRBJ2-7, with D perhaps given as TRBD1 or TRBD2 (5 bases each). There are 15 residues in the CDR3. Germline CDR1 is LGHNA and CDR2 is YSLEER. V shed 0 bases and J shed 5 bases, with 14 bases lying between them. The CDR3: CASSQDSGGLNEQYF. Here the CDR3 DNA reads TGCGCCAGCAGCCAAGATAGTGGGGGATTGAACGAGCAGTACTTC.

V usage is TRBV30 and J usage is TRBJ2-3, with TRBD2 matching over 13 bases. This CDR3 has 16 amino acids. CDR1 and CDR2 from the germline V gene are GTSNPN and SVGIG (reference sequence). V lost 0 bases to trimming and J lost 1 base; unmatched junction nucleotides: 1. As DNA, the CDR3 is TGTGCCTGGAGTGTAGGGACTAGCGGGGGCACAGATACGCAGTATTTT. Protein product: CAWSVGTSGGTDTQYF.

CDR3 DNA: TGTGCCAGCAGTTATTCAGTGAGCAGCTCCTACGAGCAGTACTTC. Its translation: CASSYSVSSSYEQYF. The rearrangement links TRBV27 to TRBJ2-7; D not resolved. Trimming shortened V by 4 bases and J by 0 bases, and 13 bases separated the two germline ends. This CDR3 contains 15 residues. The germline CDR1 and CDR2 sequences are MNHEY and SMNVEV (reference sequence).

This chain connects TRBV11-2 to TRBJ2-1, with D possibly matching TRBD2 (6 bases). This CDR3 contains 16 residues. Looked up from germline, CDR1 is SGHAT and CDR2 is FQNNGV. The V end was cut by 5 bases, the J end by 7 bases, with 21 bases between. The DNA for the CDR3 is TGTGCCAGCAGCCTGGGACTGCTGTTAGGGAGGAATGAGCAGTTCTTC. It encodes CASSLGLLLGRNEQFF.

The V and J genes are TRBV4-2 and TRBJ2-7; a possible D gene is TRBD2 (5 bases). Trimming left V 0 bases short and J 3 bases short, with 15 bases between. The CDR3 is 16 amino acids. Per germline, CDR1 LGHNA and CDR2 YNFKEQ. CDR3 amino acids: CASSQERPSNHYEQYF. The CDR3 region has the DNA TGTGCCAGCAGCCAAGAAAGACCTAGCAACCACTACGAGCAGTACTTC.

Here the CDR3 DNA reads TGTGCCTGGACAGGGCTGAACACTGAAGCTTTCTTT. This gives the protein CAWTGLNTEAFF. The chain couples TRBV30 to TRBJ1-1; maybe TRBD1 (5 bases). Trimming took 4 bases from V and 0 from J, leaving 6 bases between them. This CDR3 comprises 12 residues. Per germline, CDR1 GTSNPN and CDR2 SVGIG (reference sequence).

V gene TRBV27 combines with J gene TRBJ2-7; 11 bases match TRBD2. CDR1 is MNHEY and CDR2 is SMNVEV in the germline V gene (reference sequence). J lost 9 bases, V lost 9 bases, and 7 bases had no gene match. The CDR3 totals 12 residues. The CDR3 here is CASGLAGRWQYF. CDR3 DNA sequence: TGTGCCAGTGGACTAGCGGGTCGATGGCAGTACTTC.

The gene calls are TRBV5-6 and TRBJ1-2, with D tentatively TRBD1 (6 bases). Looked up from germline, CDR1 is SGHDT and CDR2 is YYEEEE. The CDR3 totals 14 residues. The V end was cut by 0 bases, the J end by 8 bases, with 14 bases between. Here the CDR3 reads CASSLGQELLGYTF. The CDR3, as DNA: TGTGCCAGCAGCTTGGGACAGGAACTATTAGGCTACACCTTC.

The CDR3 spells CASSFPNRGLSGNTIYF. The CDR3 nucleotides are TGTGCCAGCAGTTTCCCAAACAGGGGCCTATCAGGAAACACCATATATTTT. The chain couples TRBV13 to TRBJ1-3; 7 positions agree with TRBD1. The V gene end was trimmed by 6 bases and the J gene end by 4 bases; junction bases not matched to a gene: 15. Germline loops: CDR1 PRHDT, CDR2 FYEKMQ (reference sequence). CDR3 length: 17 residues.

The V call is TRBV15, the J call TRBJ1-1; 7 nucleotides line up with TRBD1. This CDR3 is 15 amino acids long. The V gene end was trimmed by 5 bases and the J gene end by 3 bases; junction bases not matched to a gene: 9. Germline CDR1 and CDR2: LNHNV and YYDKDF (reference sequence). The CDR3 reads CATSVRGGVDTEAFF. As DNA, the CDR3 is TGTGCCACCAGCGTTAGAGGGGGCGTGGACACTGAAGCTTTCTTT. Together with reference TRBV15 and TRBJ1-1, the CDR3 gives the full variable domain: DAMVIQNPRYQVTQFGKPVTLSCSQTLNHNVMYWYQQKSSQAPKLLFHYYDKDFNNEADTPDNFQSRRPNTSFCFLDIRSPGLGDTAMYLCATSVRGGVDTEAFFGQGTRLTVV.